These 11 T cell receptor beta chains were sequenced from one sample in a study of cytomegalovirus exposure and HLA in healthy donors. PCR used 60 Vbeta primers and 13 Jbeta primers. Profiling relied on immunoSEQ multiplex PCR, and the TCRdb table lists in-frame clones only, not all of them. The profile covers some 150,000 clones, with almost 80% appearing a single time and approximately 6.3% taken by the ten largest. Sequencing was done on a sample of PBMCs. The receptor source for this set is a man in his forties or fifties in good health and CMV-seropositive.

This clone occurred once. The chain recombines TRBV28 with TRBJ2-1; 8 bases are shared with TRBD2. Trimming removed 6 bases from V and 5 bases from J; junction bases left unmatched: 9. Per germline, CDR1 MDHEN and CDR2 SYDVKM. This CDR3 is 15 amino acids long. The CDR3 bases are TGTGCCAGCAGCCTACCGACTAGCGCCCACAATGAGCAGTTCTTC. As protein: CASSLPTSAHNEQFF.

This clone has more than one count but fewer than ten. This chain connects TRBV4-1 to TRBJ2-7; D is perhaps TRBD2 (6 bases). The germline gives CDR1 MGHRA, CDR2 YSYEKL. The V end was cut by 4 bases, the J end by 3 bases, with 10 bases between. The CDR3 consists of 13 residues. The CDR3 here is CASSRTTLYEQYF. As DNA, the CDR3 is TGCGCCAGCAGCCGGACTACCCTCTACGAGCAGTACTTC.

DNA of the CDR3: TGTGCCAGCAGCTTAACCCGGGACTCCCCTTTCGATGCGCAGTTCTTC. Translating it yields CASSLTRDSPFDAQFF. This chain joins TRBV7-3 and TRBJ2-1; possibly TRBD2 for D (6 bases). The V and J ends lost 0 bases and 12 bases respectively, with 21 bases between them. Germline-derived CDR1 and CDR2 are SGHTA and FQGTGA. CDR3 length equals 16 residues.

This clone was recorded a few times. An end of the junction does not agree with germline; a read error may underlie this. The chain couples TRBV2 to TRBJ2-6, with TRBD1 matching 8 bases. CDR1 is SNHLY and CDR2 is FYNNEI in the germline V gene. The CDR3 extends over 14 amino acids. This chain's CDR3 is CASTTGVGANGLTF. Written as DNA, the CDR3 is TGTGCCAGCACGACAGGGGTTGGGGCCAACGGCCTGACTTTC.

V and J are TRBV27 and TRBJ2-7, with D perhaps matching TRBD2 (6 bases). Germline V gives CDR1 MNHEY, CDR2 SMNVEV (reference sequence). This CDR3 is built from 13 residues. Trimming took off 10 bases at V and 7 bases at J, with 20 bases between the two ends. The CDR3 spells CATWDSSLGEQYF. In DNA, the CDR3 is TGTGCCACTTGGGACTCTTCTCTCGGTGAGCAGTACTTC.

This chain uses TRBV18 with TRBJ2-7, with TRBD1 matching 7 bases. Germline CDR1 KGHSH, CDR2 LQKENI. V was pared by 3 bases and J by 6 bases, with 11 bases of the junction left unmatched. The CDR3 has 15 amino acids. CDR3 DNA sequence: TGTGCCAGCTCACCGACAGGGCAAGAGGGAGCCGAGCAGTACTTC. Translated, it gives CASSPTGQEGAEQYF. The full variable domain, rest sourced from reference TRBV18 and TRBJ2-7, is NAGVMQNPRHLVRRRGQEARLRCSPMKGHSHVYWYRQLPEEGLKFMVYLQKENIIDESGMPKERFSAEFPKEGPSILRIQQVVRGDSAAYFCASSPTGQEGAEQYFGPGTRLTVT.

The V call is TRBV29-1, the J call TRBJ2-3; tentatively, D is TRBD1 (5 bases). The CDR3 has 13 residues. The germline gives CDR1 SQVTM, CDR2 ANQGSEA. V was shortened by 3 bases and J by 3 bases, with 10 bases between the two germline ends. CDR3 protein: CSVDAGSTDTQYF. The CDR3 DNA reads TGCAGCGTTGATGCAGGGTCAACAGATACGCAGTATTTT.

The chain is built from TRBV11-2 and TRBJ1-2, with 7 bases fitting TRBD1. In germline, CDR1 is SGHAT, CDR2 FQNNGV. The CDR3 extends over 16 amino acids. V was pared by 0 bases and J by 4 bases, with 8 bases of the junction left unmatched. CDR3 coding DNA: TGTGCCAGCAGCTTAGATGGGGACAGTGGGGCCTATGGCTACACCTTC. It codes for CASSLDGDSGAYGYTF. The full variable domain, completed using reference TRBV11-2 and TRBJ1-2, is EAGVAQSPRYKIIEKRQSVAFWCNPISGHATLYWYQQILGQGPKLLIQFQNNGVVDDSQLPKDRFSAERLKGVDSTLKIQPAKLEDSAVYLCASSLDGDSGAYGYTFGSGTRLTVV.

Concerning this clone itself: Other DNA variants within this sample encode the same CDR3. The rearrangement uses TRBV5-1 and TRBJ2-1, with TRBD2 identical over 9 bases. The length of the CDR3 is 14 residues. The V segment lost 1 base and the J segment 6 bases; nucleotides outside the gene matches: 2. CDR1 SGHRS and CDR2 YFSETQ come from the germline V gene. CDR3 residues: CASSLTSGSNEQFF. In nucleotides, the CDR3 is TGCGCCAGCAGCTTGACTAGCGGGTCCAATGAGCAGTTCTTC.

This clone was observed a handful of times. This rearrangement joins TRBV5-1 to TRBJ2-1; D is possibly TRBD2 (6 bases). Germline CDR1 and CDR2: SGHRS and YFSETQ. Trimming shortened V by 4 bases and J by 0 bases, and 14 bases separated the two germline ends. The CDR3 is 16 residues long. CDR3 sequence: CASSGGTRGSYNEQFF. The CDR3 bases are TGCGCCAGCAGCGGCGGGACTCGCGGCTCCTACAATGAGCAGTTCTTC.

The V call is TRBV29-1, the J call TRBJ2-5; tentatively, D is TRBD2 (6 bases). Trimming shortened V by 0 bases and J by 2 bases, and 13 bases separated the two germline ends. Germline V lookup: CDR1 SQVTM, CDR2 ANQGSEA. This CDR3 comprises 15 residues. CDR3 sequence (DNA): TGCAGCGTTGAAGATACAGGAGGGCGGCAAGAGACCCAGTACTTC. Its protein is CSVEDTGGRQETQYF.